This TCR beta chain was identified in a study of blood T cell repertoires in COVID-19. Background on the study: T cells, B-cell-depleted T cells, or PBMCs supplied cDNA or gDNA.

This CDR3 has 13 amino acids. Deletions cut 6 bases from V and 1 base from J, with 9 bases between. CDR1 MNHEY and CDR2 SVGAGI come from the germline V gene. The protocol was immunoSEQ multiplex PCR, while the TCRdb copy is restricted to in-frame clones and leaves out a portion. The repertoire includes over 200,000 clones, approximately 89% of them detected once, and 2% to 3% sits in the top ten. Source material: peripheral blood. This chain links TRBV6-5 with TRBJ1-1, with D perhaps matching TRBD1 (6 bases). This TCR derives from a woman in her forties or fifties with acute or convalescent COVID-19. The CDR3 bases are TGTGCCAGCAGCCTGACAGGGAACACTGAAGCTTTCTTT. Translation gives CASSLTGNTEAFF.